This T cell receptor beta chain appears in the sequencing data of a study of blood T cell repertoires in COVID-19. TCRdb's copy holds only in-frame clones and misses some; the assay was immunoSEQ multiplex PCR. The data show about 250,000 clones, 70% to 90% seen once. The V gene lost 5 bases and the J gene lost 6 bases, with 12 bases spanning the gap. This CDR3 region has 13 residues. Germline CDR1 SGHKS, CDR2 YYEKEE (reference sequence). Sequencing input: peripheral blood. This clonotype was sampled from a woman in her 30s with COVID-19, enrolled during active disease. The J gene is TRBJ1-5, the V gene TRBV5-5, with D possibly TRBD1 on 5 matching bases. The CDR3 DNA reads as TGTGCCAGCAGTCGGGGGGATCGTCAGCCCCAGCATTTT. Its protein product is CASSRGDRQPQHF.